This entry features one T cell receptor (beta chain) sequence. Its antigen is as yet unknown. TCRdb keeps only in-frame clones here, not all; method: immunoSEQ multiplex PCR. In the table there are some 27,000 clones, around 90% of which are singletons. This entry comes from a study of T cells in localized non-small cell lung cancer. General observations from the study: Turning up in adjacent lung were a median around 58 of the top 100 tumor clones. Because sequencing included only one region (of the tumor), heterogeneity remains possible. Uninvolved adjacent lung had the highest recorded T cell clonality, with tumor below it. Patients showing higher blood T cell density tended to see longer overall survival.

CDR1 and CDR2 (germline): SGHRS, YFSETQ. V trimming: 3 bases; J trimming: 5 bases; junction bases outside the gene matches: 7. The CDR3 sequence is 15 residues long. The receptor's source is a woman aged 18 to 55 with stage I lung adenocarcinoma. Sequenced here: peripheral blood, sampled before any cancer treatment. The chain joins TRBV5-1 to TRBJ1-1; 10 positions agree with TRBD1. CDR3 sequence: CASSSRQGARTEAFF. As DNA, the CDR3 is TGCGCCAGCAGCTCCCGACAGGGGGCAAGGACTGAAGCTTTCTTT.